These 6 T cell receptor beta chains were sequenced from one sample in a study of beta chain features in type 1 diabetes. Reverse transcription of all isolated RNA meant that expressed TCRB transcripts were sequenced. Data came from immunoSEQ multiplex PCR; TCRdb stores just in-frame clones and leaves some out. This table holds more than 85,000 clones, approximately 39% found once. Input material: stem cell memory CD4+ T cells from blood. These receptor sequences come from a woman aged 18-29 years in good health.

The genes are TRBV7-2 and TRBJ1-2, with 8 bases lining up with TRBD1. Germline loops: CDR1 SGHTA, CDR2 FQGNSA. The CDR3 runs to 14 residues. The J segment lost 8 bases and the V segment lost 4 bases, leaving 9 bases of the junction unmatched. CDR3 in amino acids: CASSSTGGAGGYTF. In DNA form, the CDR3 reads TGTGCCAGCAGCTCAACAGGGGGAGCGGGCGGCTACACCTTC. Based on the CDR3 plus reference TRBV7-2 and TRBJ1-2, the full variable domain is GAGVSQSPSNKVTEKGKDVELRCDPISGHTALYWYRQSLGQGLEFLIYFQGNSAPDKSGLPSDRFSAERTGGSVSTLTIQRTQQEDSAVYLCASSSTGGAGGYTFGSGTRLTVV.

This clone was counted between two and nine times. This rearrangement joins TRBV5-1 to TRBJ2-5, with 11 bases that match TRBD2. The trim removed 6 bases at V and 4 bases at J, leaving 5 bases unmatched. The CDR3 covers 14 residues. Germline values: CDR1 SGHRS, CDR2 YFSETQ. The CDR3 is CASTRLAGGETQYF. Here the CDR3 DNA reads TGCGCCAGCACTCGGCTAGCGGGAGGAGAGACCCAGTACTTC.

This chain uses TRBV30 with TRBJ1-1, with D possibly TRBD1 on 6 matching bases. Trimming took 2 bases from V and 4 from J, leaving 11 bases between them. The CDR3 is made up of 13 amino acids. Germline V gene sequence: CDR1 GTSNPN, CDR2 SVGIG (reference sequence). In DNA form, the CDR3 reads TGTGCCTGGAGTACAGGGACGAGCACTGAAGCTTTCTTT. It codes for CAWSTGTSTEAFF. Variable domain in full (rest from reference TRBV30 and TRBJ1-1): SQTIHQWPATLVQPVGSPLSLECTVEGTSNPNLYWYRQAAGRGLQLLFYSVGIGQISSEVPQNLSASRPQDRQFILSSKKLLLSDSGFYLCAWSTGTSTEAFFGQGTRLTVV.

The chain couples TRBV10-1 to TRBJ1-1; D gene uncertain. The CDR3 consists of 13 residues. V shed 4 bases and J shed 5 bases, with 11 bases lying between them. Germline loops: CDR1 WNHNN, CDR2 SYGVQD (reference sequence). The CDR3 region is CASSGGHKTEAFF. CDR3 in DNA: TGCGCCAGCAGTGGTGGGCATAAAACTGAAGCTTTCTTT.

The chain links TRBV7-9 to TRBJ2-7, with TRBD2 matching over 12 bases. The CDR3 runs to 15 residues. With 5 bases clipped from V and 2 bases from J, the junction kept 4 bases outside the gene matches. The germline V gene encodes CDR1 SEHNR and CDR2 FQNEAQ (reference sequence). The chain's CDR3 is CASSRLAGATYEQYF. The DNA of the CDR3 is TGTGCCAGCAGCCGACTAGCGGGAGCCACCTACGAGCAGTACTTC.

This chain uses TRBV28 with TRBJ2-4, with D perhaps matching TRBD2 (5 bases). The CDR3 covers 17 residues. V was pared by 0 bases and J by 9 bases, with 21 bases between. The germline V gene encodes CDR1 MDHEN and CDR2 SYDVKM. The CDR3 region has the DNA TGTGCCAGCAGTTTATGGTCGTTGGAATCGGGGTTCGGCATTCAGTACTTC. Translated, it gives CASSLWSLESGFGIQYF.